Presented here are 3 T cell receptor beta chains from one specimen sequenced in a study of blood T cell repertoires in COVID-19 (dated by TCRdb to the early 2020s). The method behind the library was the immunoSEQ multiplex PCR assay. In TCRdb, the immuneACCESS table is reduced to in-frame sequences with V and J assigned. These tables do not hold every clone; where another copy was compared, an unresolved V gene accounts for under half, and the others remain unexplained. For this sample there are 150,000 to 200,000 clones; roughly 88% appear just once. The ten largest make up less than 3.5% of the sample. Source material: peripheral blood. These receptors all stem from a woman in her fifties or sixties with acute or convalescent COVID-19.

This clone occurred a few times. CDR3 DNA: TGTGCCAGCAGCTTAATACAGGGCCCTGAAGCTTTCTTT. Residues: CASSLIQGPEAFF. The rearrangement links TRBV7-9 to TRBJ1-1, with D possibly matching TRBD1 (6 bases). This CDR3 spans 13 amino acids. Germline-derived CDR1 and CDR2 are SEHNR and FQNEAQ (reference sequence). The germline V and J ends were trimmed by 2 bases and 6 bases, with 10 bases remaining between them.

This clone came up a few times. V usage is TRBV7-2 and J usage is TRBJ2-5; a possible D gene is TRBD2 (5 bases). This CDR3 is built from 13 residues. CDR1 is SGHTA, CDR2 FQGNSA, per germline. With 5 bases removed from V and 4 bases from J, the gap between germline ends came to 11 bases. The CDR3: CASSPGLLETQYF. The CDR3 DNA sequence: TGTGCCAGCAGCCCAGGACTCCTAGAGACCCAGTACTTC. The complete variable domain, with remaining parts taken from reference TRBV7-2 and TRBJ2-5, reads GAGVSQSPSNKVTEKGKDVELRCDPISGHTALYWYRQSLGQGLEFLIYFQGNSAPDKSGLPSDRFSAERTGGSVSTLTIQRTQQEDSAVYLCASSPGLLETQYFGPGTRLLVL.

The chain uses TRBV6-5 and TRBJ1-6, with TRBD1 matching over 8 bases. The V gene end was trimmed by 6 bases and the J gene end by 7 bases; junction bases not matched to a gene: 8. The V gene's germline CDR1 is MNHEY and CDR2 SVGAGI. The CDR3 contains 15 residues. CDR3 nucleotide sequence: TGTGCCAGCAGAACTCAGGGGGCAAGGAATTCACCCCTCCACTTT. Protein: CASRTQGARNSPLHF.